The present T cell receptor beta chain was sequenced within a study of Graves' ophthalmopathy and Graves' hyperthyroidism. The TCR beta CDR3 regions underwent amplification from RNA transcripts. HTBI-primed RT-PCR formed the first round, and a multiplex PCR formed the second. TCRdb ran MiXCR on the multiplex PCR reads and lists one entry per CDR3 protein. Of approximately 540,000 distinct CDR3 sequences listed, approximately 37% are singletons. As to this clonotype: Antigen unknown.

Germline CDR1 is SNHLY and CDR2 is FYNNEI. The CDR3 loop spans 15 amino acids. V was cut by 8 bases and J by 8 bases, with 24 bases left in between. Clinicians diagnosed using symptoms, serum thyroxine, TRAb, thyroid ultrasound and orbital computed tomography. Study outcomes and limitations: Most thyroid-expanded clonotypes exceeding 0.001 frequency were also found in blood. In separating ophthalmopathy from stable hyperthyroidism, a 13-signature model achieved 87.88% sensitivity and around 80% specificity. Ophthalmopathy progression cases were predicted by the model with approximately 66% sensitivity and around 72% specificity.

This chain joins TRBV2 and TRBJ1-2; D unclear. Input material: peripheral blood or thyroid tissue (not recorded which). The clonotype comes from an adult man with Graves' hyperthyroidism. This CDR3 reads CASSGGQAQVSGYTF. CDR3 DNA: TGTGCCAGCTCCGGAGGCCAGGCCCAAGTTAGCGGCTACACCTTC. Full variable domain (missing parts from reference TRBV2 and TRBJ1-2): EPEVTQTPSHQVTQMGQEVILRCVPISNHLYFYWYRQILGQKVEFLVSFYNNEISEKSEIFDDQFSVERPDGSNFTLKIRSTKLEDSAMYFCASSGGQAQVSGYTFGSGTRLTVV.